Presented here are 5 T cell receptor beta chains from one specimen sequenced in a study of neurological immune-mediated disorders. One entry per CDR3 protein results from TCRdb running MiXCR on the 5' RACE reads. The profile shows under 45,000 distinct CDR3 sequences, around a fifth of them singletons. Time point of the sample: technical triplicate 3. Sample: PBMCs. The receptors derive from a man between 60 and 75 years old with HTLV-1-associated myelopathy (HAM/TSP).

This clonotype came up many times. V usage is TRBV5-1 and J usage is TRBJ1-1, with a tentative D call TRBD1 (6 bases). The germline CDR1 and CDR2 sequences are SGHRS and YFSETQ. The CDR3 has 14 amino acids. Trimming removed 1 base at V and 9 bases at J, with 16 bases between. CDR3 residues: CASSLSQGMGKAFF. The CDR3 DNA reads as TGCGCCAGCAGCTTGAGTCAGGGGATGGGTAAAGCTTTCTTT. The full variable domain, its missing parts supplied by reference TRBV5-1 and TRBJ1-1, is KAGVTQTPRYLIKTRGQQVTLSCSPISGHRSVSWYQQTPGQGLQFLFEYFSETQRNKGNFPGRFSGRQFSNSRSEMNVSTLELGDSALYLCASSLSQGMGKAFFGQGTRLTVV.

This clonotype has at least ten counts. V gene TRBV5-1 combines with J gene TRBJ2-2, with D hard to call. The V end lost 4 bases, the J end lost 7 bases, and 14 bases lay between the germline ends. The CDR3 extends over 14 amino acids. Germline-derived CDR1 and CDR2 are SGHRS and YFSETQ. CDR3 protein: CASSPPTHGGELFF. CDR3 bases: TGCGCCAGCAGCCCCCCGACCCACGGCGGGGAGCTGTTTTTT. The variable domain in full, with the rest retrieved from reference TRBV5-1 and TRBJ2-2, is KAGVTQTPRYLIKTRGQQVTLSCSPISGHRSVSWYQQTPGQGLQFLFEYFSETQRNKGNFPGRFSGRQFSNSRSEMNVSTLELGDSALYLCASSPPTHGGELFFGEGSRLTVL.

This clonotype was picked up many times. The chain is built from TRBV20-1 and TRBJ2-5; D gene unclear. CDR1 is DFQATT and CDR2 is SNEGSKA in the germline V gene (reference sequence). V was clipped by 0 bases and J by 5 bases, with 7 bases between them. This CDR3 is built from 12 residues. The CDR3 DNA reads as TGCAGTGCTAGAGAGGACGGGGAGACCCAGTACTTC. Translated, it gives CSAREDGETQYF.

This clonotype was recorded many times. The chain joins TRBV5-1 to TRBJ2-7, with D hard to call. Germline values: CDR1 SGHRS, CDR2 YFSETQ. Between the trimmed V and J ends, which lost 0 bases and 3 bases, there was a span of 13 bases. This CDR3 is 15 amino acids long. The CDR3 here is CASSLVGAVIYEQYF. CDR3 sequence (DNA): TGCGCCAGCAGCTTGGTCGGAGCAGTCATCTACGAGCAGTACTTC. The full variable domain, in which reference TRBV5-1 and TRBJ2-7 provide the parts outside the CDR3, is KAGVTQTPRYLIKTRGQQVTLSCSPISGHRSVSWYQQTPGQGLQFLFEYFSETQRNKGNFPGRFSGRQFSNSRSEMNVSTLELGDSALYLCASSLVGAVIYEQYFGPGTRLTVT.

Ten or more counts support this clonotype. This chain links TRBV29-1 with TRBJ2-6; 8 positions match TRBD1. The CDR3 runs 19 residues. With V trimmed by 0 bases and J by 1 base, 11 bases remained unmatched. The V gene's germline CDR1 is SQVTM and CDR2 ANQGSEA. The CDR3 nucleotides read TGCAGCGTTGAAGATGTTCTGGACAGGGTTAAATCTGGGGCCAACGTCCTGACTTTC. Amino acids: CSVEDVLDRVKSGANVLTF.